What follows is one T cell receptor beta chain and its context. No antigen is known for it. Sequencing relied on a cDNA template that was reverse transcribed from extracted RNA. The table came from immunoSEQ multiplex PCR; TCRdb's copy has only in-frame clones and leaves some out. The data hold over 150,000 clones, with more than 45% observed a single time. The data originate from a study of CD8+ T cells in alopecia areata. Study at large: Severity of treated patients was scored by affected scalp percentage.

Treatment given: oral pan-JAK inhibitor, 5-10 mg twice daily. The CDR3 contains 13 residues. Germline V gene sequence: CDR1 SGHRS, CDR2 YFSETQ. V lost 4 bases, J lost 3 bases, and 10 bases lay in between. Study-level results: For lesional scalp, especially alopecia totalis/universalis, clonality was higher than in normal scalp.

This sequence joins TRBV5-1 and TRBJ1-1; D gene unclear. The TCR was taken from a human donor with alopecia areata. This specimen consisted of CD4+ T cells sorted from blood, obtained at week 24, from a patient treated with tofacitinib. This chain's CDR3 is CASSPLQDTEAFF. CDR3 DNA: TGCGCCAGCAGCCCGTTGCAGGACACTGAAGCTTTCTTT.